These 18 T cell receptor beta chains were sequenced from one sample in a study of human T cells and chemical hapten exposure. TCRdb redid the calling of the RACE reads with MiXCR, one entry per CDR3 protein. The table lists 200,000 to 300,000 distinct CDR3 sequences, approximately 8.6% of them singletons. Regarding time point: pre-sensitization, week 0. Treatment noted: therapeutic diphenylcyclopropenone sensitization with weekly scalp DPC. Here the sequenced sample was whole blood, taken in connection with sensitization to the hapten diphenylcyclopropenone (DPC). The source of these receptors is a woman in her forties with alopecia areata. Some clones in this sample may be carry-over from other donors' samples.

This clonotype was observed at least ten times. The genes are TRBV20-1 and TRBJ1-6; perhaps TRBD1 as D (6 bases). The germline V gene has CDR1 DFQATT and CDR2 SNEGSKA (reference sequence). Trimming took off 6 bases at V and 6 bases at J, with 18 bases between the two ends. CDR3 size: 15 residues. The CDR3, as DNA: TGCAGTGCCCGCACTAAGACAGGCCTTAATTCACCCCTCCACTTT. This sequence encodes CSARTKTGLNSPLHF.

This clonotype was seen many times. This chain uses TRBV6-6 with TRBJ2-2; no clear D. The germline V gene encodes CDR1 MNHNY and CDR2 SVGAGI (reference sequence). This CDR3 is 13 amino acids long. The ends were cut back, 2 bases at V and 3 bases at J, with 4 bases in the middle. The CDR3: CASSYRDTGELFF. CDR3 in DNA: TGTGCCAGCAGTTACAGGGACACCGGGGAGCTGTTTTTT.

This clonotype was counted ten times or more. The chain couples TRBV27 to TRBJ1-5; TRBD1 matches 9 bases. The CDR3 is 15 amino acids. Germline CDR1 MNHEY, CDR2 SMNVEV (reference sequence). Losses at the gene ends were 5 bases for V and 5 bases for J; bases not matched to a gene: 7. The CDR3 nucleotides are TGTGCCAGCAGTCCCTACACAGGGGGCGATCAGCCCCAGCATTTT. This translates into CASSPYTGGDQPQHF.

This clonotype was detected only a few times. This chain uses TRBV5-1 with TRBJ2-7; tentative D call: TRBD1 (6 bases). Germline CDR1 SGHRS, CDR2 YFSETQ. V lost 5 bases and J 2 bases, leaving 14 bases between the germline ends. This CDR3 comprises 14 residues. Here the CDR3 reads CASSPQGIAYEQYF. The CDR3 bases are TGCGCCAGCAGTCCCCAGGGGATCGCCTACGAGCAGTACTTC.

The chain links TRBV12-3 or TRBV12-4 to TRBJ2-7, with D possibly matching TRBD2 (5 bases). V lost 7 bases, J lost 1 base, and 14 bases lay in between. This CDR3 spans 14 amino acids. The CDR3 DNA follows: TGTGCCAGCACTTCAGACCCGGGGTCCTACGAGCAGTACTTC. As protein: CASTSDPGSYEQYF.

This clonotype was observed a few times. The rearrangement links TRBV28 to TRBJ2-7, with TRBD1 matching 9 bases. Unmatched junction bases numbered 16, after V lost 7 bases and J lost 9 bases. This CDR3 comprises 15 residues. Germline V gene lookup returns CDR1 MDHEN and CDR2 SYDVKM. For the CDR3, the DNA is TGTGCCAGCACTTCGACCGGGACAGGGAATATAGTGCAGTACTTC. Translated, it gives CASTSTGTGNIVQYF.

This clonotype appeared a few times. V usage is TRBV6-5 and J usage is TRBJ1-4, with D maybe TRBD1 (5 bases). Trimming pared 6 bases from V and 0 bases from J, leaving 11 bases between. The germline V gene encodes CDR1 MNHEY and CDR2 SVGAGI. The CDR3 is 15 residues long. The CDR3, as DNA: TGTGCCAGCAGCCTACAGGCTTCAACTAATGAAAAACTGTTTTTT. Its protein product is CASSLQASTNEKLFF.

For this clonotype: Mismatch with germline at one junction end may stem from a read error. The V gene is TRBV10-2, the J gene TRBJ1-4, with D unclear. CDR3 length: 17 residues. The germline gives CDR1 WSHSY, CDR2 SAAADI. The chain's CDR3 is CVSSDPTGPSGNEKLFF. CDR3 in DNA: TGCGTCAGCAGCGACCCAACCGGGCCCTCGGGTAATGAAAAACTGTTTTTT.

V gene TRBV4-1 combines with J gene TRBJ2-1, with 10 positions matching TRBD2. The CDR3 consists of 16 residues. V lost 0 bases and J lost 10; bases outside the gene matches: 9. Germline V gene sequence: CDR1 MGHRA, CDR2 YSYEKL. The CDR3 region is CASSQDSAGGPQEQFF. In nucleotides, the CDR3 is TGCGCCAGCAGCCAAGATTCAGCGGGAGGGCCTCAGGAGCAGTTCTTC.

V is TRBV12-3 or TRBV12-4 and J is TRBJ2-3; D is possibly TRBD1 (5 bases). Trimming removed 2 bases at V and 3 bases at J, with 12 bases between. This CDR3 spans 15 amino acids. The CDR3 DNA sequence: TGTGCCAGCAGTTTATTACAGGCTGGGACAGATACGCAGTATTTT. Amino acid sequence: CASSLLQAGTDTQYF.

This clonotype was picked up a small number of times. V usage is TRBV12-3 or TRBV12-4 and J usage is TRBJ2-2; D is unresolved. This CDR3 spans 14 amino acids. The ends were cut back, 6 bases at V and 4 bases at J, with 12 bases in the middle. The CDR3 region is CASSRLGPTGELFF. The CDR3, as DNA: TGTGCCAGCAGCCGTCTTGGACCCACCGGGGAGCTGTTTTTT.

This clonotype has just a few counts. The V call is TRBV5-1, the J call TRBJ2-3; D may be TRBD1 (5 bases). Germline V gene sequence: CDR1 SGHRS, CDR2 YFSETQ. The ends were cut back, 2 bases at V and 1 base at J, with 14 bases in the middle. This CDR3 has 16 residues. This CDR3 is CASSFQGGVGTDTQYF. For the CDR3, the DNA is TGCGCCAGCAGCTTTCAGGGTGGTGTCGGCACAGATACGCAGTATTTT.

The rearrangement joins TRBV3-1 to TRBJ2-3; D unresolved. V lost 5 bases and J lost 2, with 11 bases in between. Germline CDR1 reads LGHDT; CDR2 reads YNNKEL (reference sequence). CDR3 length equals 14 residues. This CDR3 is CASSVQAITDTQYF. The CDR3, as DNA: TGTGCCAGCAGCGTGCAGGCGATCACAGATACGCAGTATTTT.

The chain uses TRBV7-6 and TRBJ2-5; a possible D gene is TRBD2 (6 bases). Per the germline V gene, CDR1 is SGHVS and CDR2 is FNYEAQ. The V gene lost 8 bases and the J gene lost 5 bases, with 15 bases spanning the gap. CDR3 length equals 13 residues. In DNA, the CDR3 is TGTGCCAGCTGCAGACTAGGCGGGGAGACCCAGTACTTC. Protein sequence: CASCRLGGETQYF.

This clonotype was counted between two and nine times. The gene calls are TRBV20-1 and TRBJ1-2; no reliable D call. CDR3 length: 15 amino acids. Looked up from germline, CDR1 is DFQATT and CDR2 is SNEGSKA (reference sequence). V dropped 0 bases and J dropped 0 bases, with 11 bases sitting between them. CDR3 bases: TGCAGTGCTAGAGATTCTAAGGGAGCTAACTATGGCTACACCTTC. It translates to CSARDSKGANYGYTF.

This clonotype was observed a few times. V is TRBV29-1 and J is TRBJ2-7; D possibly corresponds to TRBD2 (5 bases). V dropped 2 bases and J dropped 0 bases, with 8 bases sitting between them. CDR1 and CDR2 (germline): SQVTM, ANQGSEA. The CDR3 runs to 13 residues. The CDR3 DNA reads as TGCAGCGTTGAACTGGGGAGCTCCTACGAGCAGTACTTC. Encoded protein: CSVELGSSYEQYF.

This clonotype showed up just a few times. The rearrangement links TRBV27 to TRBJ2-7, with 8 bases matching TRBD2. V shed 7 bases and J 2 bases; nucleotides not matched to a gene: 7. The CDR3 runs 14 residues. Germline CDR1 and CDR2: MNHEY and SMNVEV (reference sequence). CDR3: CASKTPGGAYEQYF. The DNA for the CDR3 is TGTGCCAGCAAAACCCCCGGGGGGGCCTACGAGCAGTACTTC.

This clonotype was counted only a few times. V and J are TRBV3-1 and TRBJ2-7, with D maybe TRBD1 (5 bases). V was pared by 4 bases and J by 1 base, with 14 bases between. This CDR3 comprises 15 residues. Germline V gene lookup returns CDR1 LGHDT and CDR2 YNNKEL (reference sequence). CDR3 in DNA: TGTGCCAGCAGCCCCACAGGTCCTTTTTCCTACGAGCAGTACTTC. This gives the protein CASSPTGPFSYEQYF.